This T cell receptor (beta chain) was captured in a study of T cell therapy after organ transplantation. Study summary: Patients received up to 6 T cell doses every 2 weeks.

Generated by immunoSEQ multiplex PCR, the TCRdb table keeps only in-frame clones and is missing some. This sample has approximately 15,000 clones, with 65% to 90% found just once. About this clone: No antigen is known for it.

There are 17 residues in the CDR3. J lost 3 bases, V lost 2 bases, and 9 bases had no gene match. Germline V CDR1 and CDR2: SGHDT, YYEEEE. Time point specified: 20-29 weeks after completion of therapy. Whole-study results and caveats: Post-therapy CD8 clonality change correlated inversely with pretherapy clonality.

The material was CD8+ T cells from blood, obtained after autologous CMV-specific T cell therapy. The chain couples TRBV5-6 to TRBJ1-5; 9 nucleotides agree with TRBD1. The clonotype comes from a human patient who had received a solid organ transplant and had CMV disease. Some T cells may possibly be graft donor cells. CDR3: CASSFTRDREFNQPQHF. The CDR3 DNA sequence: TGTGCCAGCAGCTTTACCAGGGACAGGGAATTCAATCAGCCCCAGCATTTT.